This T cell receptor beta chain appears in the sequencing data of a study of shared clonotypes between healthy human individuals. CD8 cells classed as naive were CD45RO-negative and positively selected for CCR7, excluding terminally differentiated effector memory CD45RA+ cells. Generated by immunoSEQ multiplex PCR, the TCRdb table keeps only in-frame clones and is missing some. Found here are approximately 590,000 clones, around 95% of them singletons; the top ten hold 0.095% to 0.12%. CDR3 length: 15 amino acids. J lost 7 bases, V lost 0 bases, and 5 bases had no gene match. Germline values: CDR1 LGHNT, CDR2 FRNRAP.

J is TRBJ2-7 and V is TRBV12-5, with 11 bases that match TRBD1. Source material: naive CD8+ T cells sorted from blood. The TCR originated in a woman in her 30s in good health. In nucleotides, the CDR3 is TGTGCTAGTGGTTTGGTCGGACAGGGGGCTAGGGAGCAGTACTTC. Its translation is CASGLVGQGAREQYF. Drawing the rest from reference TRBV12-5 and TRBJ2-7, the complete variable domain is DARVTQTPRHKVTEMGQEVTMRCQPILGHNTVFWYRQTMMQGLELLAYFRNRAPLDDSGMPKDRFSAEMPDATLATLKIQPSEPRDSAVYFCASGLVGQGAREQYFGPGTRLTVT.